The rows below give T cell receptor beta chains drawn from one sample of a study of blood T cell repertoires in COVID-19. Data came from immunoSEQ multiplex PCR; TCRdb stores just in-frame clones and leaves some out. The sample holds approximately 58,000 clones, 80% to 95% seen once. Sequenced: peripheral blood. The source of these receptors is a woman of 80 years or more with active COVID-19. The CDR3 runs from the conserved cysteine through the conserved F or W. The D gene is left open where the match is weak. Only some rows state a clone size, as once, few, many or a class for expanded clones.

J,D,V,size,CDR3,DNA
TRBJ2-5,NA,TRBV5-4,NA,CASSLGGGETQYF,TGTGCCAGCAGCTTGGGGGGAGGAGAGACCCAGTACTTC
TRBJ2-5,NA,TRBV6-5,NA,CASSYSEHSETQYF,TGTGCCAGCAGTTACTCGGAGCATTCCGAGACCCAGTACTTC
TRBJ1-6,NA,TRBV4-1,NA,CASSQDRGTRGNSPLHF,TGCGCCAGCAGCCAAGATCGGGGGACCCGGGGGAATTCACCCCTCCACTTT
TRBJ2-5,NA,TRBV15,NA,CATSRGPKGGGVETQYF,TGTGCCACCAGCCGCGGCCCGAAAGGGGGGGGCGTAGAGACCCAGTACTTC
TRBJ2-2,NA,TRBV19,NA,CASSIYAGMNTGELFF,TGTGCCAGTAGTATATACGCGGGGATGAACACCGGGGAGCTGTTTTTT
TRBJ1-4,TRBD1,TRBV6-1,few,CASSEHYGTATNEKLFF,TGTGCCAGCAGTGAACATTATGGGACAGCAACTAATGAAAAACTGTTTTTT
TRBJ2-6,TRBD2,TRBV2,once,CASISYSGGVGANVLTF,TGTGCCAGCATATCGTATTCCGGGGGGGTCGGGGCCAACGTCCTGACTTTC
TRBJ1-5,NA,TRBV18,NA,CASSPTSRGNQPQHF,TGTGCCAGCTCACCAACGTCCAGGGGCAATCAGCCCCAGCATTTT
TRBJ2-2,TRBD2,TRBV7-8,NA,CASSPSGSSTGELFF,TGTGCCAGCAGCCCTAGCGGGAGTAGCACCGGGGAGCTGTTTTTT
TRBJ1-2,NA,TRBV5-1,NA,CASSLGGSAGYTF,TGCGCCAGCAGCTTGGGAGGGTCGGCTGGCTACACCTTC
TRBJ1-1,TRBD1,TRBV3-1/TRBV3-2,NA,CASSQEEQGKAFF,TGTGCCAGCAGCCAGGAGGAACAGGGGAAAGCTTTCTTT
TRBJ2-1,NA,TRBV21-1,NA,CASSNRGISYNEQFF,TGTGCCAGCAGCAACAGGGGGATTTCCTACAATGAGCAGTTCTTC
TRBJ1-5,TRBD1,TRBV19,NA,CASRETGINQPQHF,TGTGCCAGTCGGGAGACAGGGATTAATCAGCCCCAGCATTTT
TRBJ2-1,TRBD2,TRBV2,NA,CASRAPSGGSYNEQFF,TGTGCCAGCAGGGCCCCTAGCGGGGGATCCTACAATGAGCAGTTCTTC
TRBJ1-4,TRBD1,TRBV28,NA,CASSFRGRDEKLFF,TGTGCCAGCAGTTTTAGGGGGCGCGATGAAAAACTGTTTTTT
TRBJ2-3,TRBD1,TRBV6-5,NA,CASRLRQGASDTQYF,TGTGCCAGCAGATTGAGACAGGGGGCATCAGATACGCAGTATTTT
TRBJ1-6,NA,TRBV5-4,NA,CASSRDISLSNSPLHF,TGTGCCAGCAGCCGGGACATCTCATTGTCGAATTCACCCCTCCACTTT
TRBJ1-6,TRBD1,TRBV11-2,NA,CASSRSDRNSPLHF,TGTGCCAGCAGCCGATCGGACAGGAATTCACCCCTCCACTTC
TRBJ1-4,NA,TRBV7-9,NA,CATQPGATNEKLFF,TGTGCCACACAGCCGGGGGCAACTAATGAAAAACTGTTTTTT
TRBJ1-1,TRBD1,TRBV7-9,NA,CASSANSLRGTEAFF,TGTGCCAGCAGCGCGAACAGTCTCAGGGGGACTGAAGCTTTCTTT
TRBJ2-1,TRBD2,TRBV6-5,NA,CASGTSGRRVNEQFF,TGTGCCAGCGGGACTAGCGGGAGAAGGGTCAATGAGCAGTTCTTC
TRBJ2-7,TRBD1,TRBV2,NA,CATGQDSLYEQYF,TGTGCCACCGGACAGGACTCCCTTTACGAGCAGTACTTC
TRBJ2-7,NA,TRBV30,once,CAWSVDSSYEQYF,TGTGCCTGGAGTGTGGACAGCTCCTACGAGCAGTACTTC
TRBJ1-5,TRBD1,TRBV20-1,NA,CSASSRGRQVLNQPQHF,TGCAGTGCTAGTTCCAGGGGGCGACAGGTCCTAAATCAGCCCCAGCATTTT
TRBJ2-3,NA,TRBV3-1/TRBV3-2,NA,CASSQDQSSDTQYF,TGTGCCAGCAGCCAAGATCAGTCGTCAGATACGCAGTATTTT
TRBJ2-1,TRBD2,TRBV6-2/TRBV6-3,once,CASSYSTSGGSSYNEQFF,TGTGCCAGCAGTTACTCGACTAGCGGGGGAAGCTCCTACAATGAGCAGTTCTTC
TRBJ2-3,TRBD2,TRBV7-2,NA,CASSPQRGGTDTQYF,TGTGCCAGCAGCCCACAGCGGGGAGGAACAGATACGCAGTATTTT
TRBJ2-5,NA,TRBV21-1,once,CSRARGPQETQYF,TGTTCGCGGGCCAGGGGGCCCCAAGAGACCCAGTACTTC
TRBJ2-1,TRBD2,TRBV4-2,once,CASSQNRRTSTNNEQFF,TGTGCCAGCAGCCAAAACCGACGGACTAGCACGAACAATGAGCAGTTCTTC
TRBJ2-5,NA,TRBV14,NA,CASRRDQETQYF,TGTGCCAGCCGACGGGACCAAGAGACCCAGTACTTC
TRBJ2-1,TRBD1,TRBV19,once,CASSIGGDRAYNEQFF,TGTGCCAGTAGTATTGGGGGAGACAGGGCGTACAATGAGCAGTTCTTC
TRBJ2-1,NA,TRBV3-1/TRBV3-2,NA,CASSQMSNEQFF,TGTGCCAGCAGCCAAATGTCTAATGAGCAGTTCTTC
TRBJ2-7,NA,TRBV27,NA,CASSFGNLAYEQYF,TGTGCCAGCAGTTTCGGTAACCTAGCCTACGAGCAGTACTTC
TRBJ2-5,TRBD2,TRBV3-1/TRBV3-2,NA,CASSLLAGGPGETQYF,TGTGCCAGCAGCCTACTAGCGGGAGGCCCGGGGGAGACCCAGTACTTC
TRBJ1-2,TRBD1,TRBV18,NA,CASSSAQGDYYGYTF,TGTGCCAGCTCATCCGCCCAGGGGGATTACTATGGCTACACCTTC
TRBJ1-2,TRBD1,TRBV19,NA,CASSRPGTGDWYGYTF,TGTGCCAGTAGTAGGCCTGGGACAGGGGATTGGTATGGCTACACCTTC
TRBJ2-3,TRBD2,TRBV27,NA,CASSAASTSGSTDTQYF,TGTGCCAGCAGCGCTGCCTCGACTAGCGGGAGCACAGATACGCAGTATTTT
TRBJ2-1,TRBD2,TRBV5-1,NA,CASSTESGSSYNEQFF,TGCGCCAGCAGCACCGAGAGCGGGAGCTCCTACAATGAGCAGTTCTTC
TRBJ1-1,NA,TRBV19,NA,CASSIATEAFF,TGTGCCAGTAGTATAGCGACTGAAGCTTTCTTT
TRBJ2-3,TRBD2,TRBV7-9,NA,CASSPGTSGVPQYF,TGTGCCAGCAGCCCCGGGACTAGCGGGGTTCCGCAGTATTTT
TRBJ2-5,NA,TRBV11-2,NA,CASSLEMDREETQYF,TGTGCCAGCAGCTTAGAGATGGACAGAGAAGAGACCCAGTACTTC
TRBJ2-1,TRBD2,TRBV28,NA,CASSFSLAGGPVDYNEQFF,TGTGCCAGCAGTTTTAGTCTAGCGGGAGGGCCGGTGGACTACAATGAGCAGTTCTTC
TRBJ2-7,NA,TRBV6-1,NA,CASSEWAQNYEQYF,TGTGCCAGCAGTGAATGGGCTCAGAACTACGAGCAGTACTTC
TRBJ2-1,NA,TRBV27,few,CASSYSGTYNEQFF,TGTGCCAGCAGTTACTCGGGGACCTACAATGAGCAGTTCTTC